Following are 23 T cell receptor beta chains from one sample sequenced in a study of radiotherapy plus CTLA-4 blockade in lung cancer. Profiling relied on immunoSEQ multiplex PCR, and the TCRdb table lists in-frame clones only, not all of them. Here the sample spans around 80,000 clones, 70% to 85% being singletons. Sequences were derived from peripheral blood, sampled from a patient treated with radiotherapy plus ipilimumab. Every receptor here comes from a human donor with non-small cell lung cancer who had stable disease on radiotherapy plus ipilimumab.

The genes are TRBV2 and TRBJ1-5, with a tentative D call TRBD1 (6 bases). The CDR3 totals 18 residues. Germline values: CDR1 SNHLY, CDR2 FYNNEI. Trimming took off 5 bases at V and 4 bases at J, with 24 bases between the two ends. The DNA for the CDR3 is TGTGCCAGCAGTCCCCTCATAGGGGGGGCCCTGGGGAATCAGCCCCAGCATTTT. Translation: CASSPLIGGALGNQPQHF.

Comment on this clone: No DNA is shown, since the ends of the CDR3 on it are uncertain; the CDR3 is the one TCRdb lists. This chain joins TRBV12-1 and TRBJ2-3. TRBV12-1 is a known pseudogene. The CDR3 spans 14 residues, counting both ends. The CDR3 region is CARAWGLGTDTQYF.

The chain is built from TRBV5-4 and TRBJ2-3; TRBD1 matches at 9 bases. Trimming at V came to 3 bases and at J to 3 bases, leaving 5 bases not matched to a gene. CDR1 is SGHNT, CDR2 YYREEE, per germline (reference sequence). The CDR3 sequence is 15 residues long. CDR3: CASSSATGGTDTQYF. The CDR3 DNA reads TGTGCCAGCAGCTCCGCGACAGGGGGTACAGATACGCAGTATTTT. Combining the CDR3 with reference TRBV5-4 and TRBJ2-3 gives the whole variable domain ETGVTQSPTHLIKTRGQQVTLRCSSQSGHNTVSWYQQALGQGPQFIFQYYREEENGRGNFPPRFSGLQFPNYSSELNVNALELDDSALYLCASSSATGGTDTQYFGPGTRLTVL.

This rearrangement joins TRBV5-4 to TRBJ2-5; 7 bases align to TRBD2. The CDR3 has 16 residues. V lost 4 bases and J lost 2; bases outside the gene matches: 11. CDR1 is SGHNT, CDR2 YYREEE, per germline (reference sequence). The DNA of the CDR3 is TGTGCCAGCAGCCATGGTGGGGGGGGAGTTCAAGAGACCCAGTACTTC. Translation gives CASSHGGGGVQETQYF.

The chain links TRBV7-2 to TRBJ2-5; 8 bases map to TRBD2. The CDR3 is 15 residues long. The germline V gene encodes CDR1 SGHTA and CDR2 FQGNSA. The V and J ends lost 5 bases and 1 base, in that order; junction bases with no gene match: 6. The CDR3 bases are TGTGCCAGCAGCGGCGAAGCGGGGGCCCAAGAGACCCAGTACTTC. Residues: CASSGEAGAQETQYF.

With respect to this clone: The DNA is omitted, as the CDR3 cannot be located on it reliably, and the CDR3 follows TCRdb's listing. The chain links TRBV28 to TRBJ1-1; the table calls TRBD1, which could not be checked here. The germline gives CDR1 MDHEN, CDR2 SYDVKM. Inclusive of both ends, the CDR3 amounts to 15 amino acids. The CDR3 loop is CASSSSTGVGTEAFF.

V and J are TRBV19 and TRBJ2-2, with D unclear. Deletions cut 4 bases from V and 3 bases from J, with 3 bases between. Germline V gene lookup returns CDR1 LNHDA and CDR2 SQIVND (reference sequence). The CDR3 loop spans 12 amino acids. CDR3 bases: TGTGCCAGTAGTAGAGACACCGGGGAGCTGTTTTTT. As protein: CASSRDTGELFF.

The rearrangement links TRBV10-3 to TRBJ2-2; D is possibly TRBD1 or TRBD2 (6 bases each). Germline CDR1 is ENHRY and CDR2 is SYGVKD. The V and J ends lost 4 bases and 6 bases respectively, with 15 bases between them. The CDR3 is 15 amino acids. The CDR3 DNA reads TGTGCCATCAGTGGAAGGGGGGAAAAAGCCGGGGAGCTGTTTTTT. Translation gives CAISGRGEKAGELFF.

This clone was seen once. The V and J genes are TRBV9 and TRBJ1-6, with D tentatively TRBD1 (5 bases). The germline V gene has CDR1 SGDLS and CDR2 YYNGEE. There are 15 residues in the CDR3. The germline V and J ends were trimmed by 0 bases and 8 bases, with 12 bases remaining between them. The CDR3 region has the DNA TGTGCCAGCAGCGTAGAAATTGGGGCGGATTCACCCCTCCACTTT. This gives the protein CASSVEIGADSPLHF. The whole variable domain, remainder taken from reference TRBV9 and TRBJ1-6, is DSGVTQTPKHLITATGQRVTLRCSPRSGDLSVYWYQQSLDQGLQFLIQYYNGEERAKGNILERFSAQQFPDLHSELNLSSLELGDSALYFCASSVEIGADSPLHFGNGTRLTVT.

The chain joins TRBV13 to TRBJ1-1; 8 positions agree with TRBD1. The CDR3 sequence is 14 residues long. V shed 5 bases, J shed 0 bases, and the junction held 2 bases outside the gene matches. Germline-derived CDR1 and CDR2 are PRHDT and FYEKMQ (reference sequence). In DNA, the CDR3 is TGTGCCAGCAGCGAGACAGGGGTGAACACTGAAGCTTTCTTT. Translating it yields CASSETGVNTEAFF.

The chain links TRBV7-2 to TRBJ1-5; D is ambiguous. V was cut by 4 bases and J by 0 bases, with 10 bases left in between. Germline lookup yields CDR1 SGHTA and CDR2 FQGNSA. CDR3 length: 15 amino acids. The CDR3 region is CASSSGVNSNQPQHF. The CDR3 DNA follows: TGTGCCAGCAGCTCTGGAGTGAATAGCAATCAGCCCCAGCATTTT.

DNA of the CDR3: TGTGCCAGCAGCCCCCAGGGAGGAGGAGGGCAGCCCCAGCATTTT. As protein: CASSPQGGGGQPQHF. This chain connects TRBV6-1 to TRBJ1-5; possible D gene TRBD1, 5 bases. This CDR3 has 15 residues. Germline CDR1 is MNHNS and CDR2 is SASEGT. Deletions cut 6 bases from V and 7 bases from J, with 19 bases between.

This clone came up a few times. V is TRBV5-1 and J is TRBJ2-1; D is tentatively TRBD1 or TRBD2 (5 bases each). CDR1 SGHRS and CDR2 YFSETQ come from the germline V gene. This CDR3 is built from 15 residues. V lost 3 bases and J lost 2, with 12 bases in between. The CDR3 nucleotides are TGCGCCAGCAGCTCAACCGGGACCCCCTACAATGAGCAGTTCTTC. Translating gives CASSSTGTPYNEQFF.

The chain is built from TRBV5-8 and TRBJ2-5; D gene ambiguous. This CDR3 comprises 12 residues. Germline loops: CDR1 SGHTS, CDR2 YDEGEE. The V gene lost 1 base and the J gene lost 5 bases, with 6 bases spanning the gap. The CDR3 here is CASSLRLETQYF. The CDR3 coding sequence is TGTGCCAGCAGCTTGCGCCTTGAGACCCAGTACTTC.

This chain connects TRBV5-5 to TRBJ1-1; D not resolved. Germline V gives CDR1 SGHKS, CDR2 YYEKEE (reference sequence). CDR3 length: 13 amino acids. The germline V and J ends were trimmed by 0 bases and 7 bases, with 10 bases remaining between them. CDR3 loop: CASSLEGGGEAFF. The CDR3, as DNA: TGTGCCAGCAGCTTGGAGGGCGGTGGTGAAGCTTTCTTT.

This rearrangement joins TRBV28 to TRBJ2-3; TRBD2 matches 7 bases. The CDR3 consists of 18 residues. Trimming took 4 bases from V and 0 from J; bases not matched to a gene: 13. The germline V gene has CDR1 MDHEN and CDR2 SYDVKM. The CDR3 loop reads CASSSRGGGGASTDTQYF. CDR3 in DNA: TGTGCCAGCAGTTCCCGGGGCGGCGGGGGTGCTAGCACAGATACGCAGTATTTT. Supplemented by reference TRBV28 and TRBJ2-3, the full variable domain reads DVKVTQSSRYLVKRTGEKVFLECVQDMDHENMFWYRQDPGLGLRLIYFSYDVKMKEKGDIPEGYSVSREKKERFSLILESASTNQTSMYLCASSSRGGGGASTDTQYFGPGTRLTVL.

The chain has TRBV27 and TRBJ1-4; D may be TRBD1 (6 bases). Germline CDR1 is MNHEY and CDR2 is SMNVEV (reference sequence). V lost 3 bases and J 4 bases, leaving 9 bases between the germline ends. The CDR3 runs to 14 residues. The CDR3 is CASSFGGLNEKLFF. The CDR3 nucleotides read TGTGCCAGCAGTTTCGGGGGGCTTAATGAAAAACTGTTTTTT.

This clone showed up just once. This chain uses TRBV18 with TRBJ1-2, with D possibly TRBD1 on 5 matching bases. Germline values: CDR1 KGHSH, CDR2 LQKENI. Trimming removed 3 bases from V and 7 bases from J, with 9 bases in between. The CDR3 is 12 amino acids. CDR3 nucleotide sequence: TGTGCCAGCTCACCCTATGGGGGTGGCTACACCTTC. It specifies CASSPYGGGYTF.

This clone was detected only once. V usage is TRBV2 and J usage is TRBJ2-7, with no clear D. In germline, CDR1 is SNHLY, CDR2 FYNNEI. The V end lost 6 bases, the J end lost 2 bases, and 5 bases lay between the germline ends. The CDR3 is 11 residues long. CDR3 protein: CASRGTYEQYF. The DNA for the CDR3 is TGTGCCAGCAGGGGAACCTACGAGCAGTACTTC.

This clone was detected only a few times. The V call is TRBV9, the J call TRBJ2-7; maybe TRBD2 (5 bases). V was shortened by 0 bases and J by 6 bases, with 16 bases between the two germline ends. The CDR3 length is 15 residues. Germline loops: CDR1 SGDLS, CDR2 YYNGEE. CDR3 in DNA: TGTGCCAGCAGCGTAGCGGGCGGGTCTGTTAGCGAGCAGTACTTC. Its translation: CASSVAGGSVSEQYF. The complete variable domain, with remaining parts taken from reference TRBV9 and TRBJ2-7, reads DSGVTQTPKHLITATGQRVTLRCSPRSGDLSVYWYQQSLDQGLQFLIQYYNGEERAKGNILERFSAQQFPDLHSELNLSSLELGDSALYFCASSVAGGSVSEQYFGPGTRLTVT.

The chain carries TRBV5-1 and TRBJ2-1, with TRBD1 matching 7 bases. Losses at the gene ends were 0 bases for V and 6 bases for J; bases not matched to a gene: 3. Germline CDR1 and CDR2: SGHRS and YFSETQ. This CDR3 contains 14 residues. The CDR3 loop reads CASSLGDSANEQFF. The CDR3 nucleotides read TGCGCCAGCAGCTTGGGGGACAGTGCCAATGAGCAGTTCTTC.

This chain connects TRBV11-2 to TRBJ1-1; D is ambiguous. V was shortened by 2 bases and J by 4 bases, with 14 bases between the two germline ends. CDR3 length: 15 residues. Germline CDR1 reads SGHAT; CDR2 reads FQNNGV. Written as DNA, the CDR3 is TGTGCCAGCAGCTTAACTACTTCTTTGGGCACTGAAGCTTTCTTT. Its protein is CASSLTTSLGTEAFF.

The chain carries TRBV5-1 and TRBJ2-2, with D tentatively TRBD2 (6 bases). The CDR3 consists of 16 residues. CDR1 is SGHRS and CDR2 is YFSETQ in the germline V gene. V was trimmed by 0 bases and J by 1 base, leaving 10 bases between them. The chain's CDR3 is CASSLAGTLNTGELFF. The DNA for the CDR3 is TGCGCCAGCAGCTTGGCCGGGACTTTGAACACCGGGGAGCTGTTTTTT.